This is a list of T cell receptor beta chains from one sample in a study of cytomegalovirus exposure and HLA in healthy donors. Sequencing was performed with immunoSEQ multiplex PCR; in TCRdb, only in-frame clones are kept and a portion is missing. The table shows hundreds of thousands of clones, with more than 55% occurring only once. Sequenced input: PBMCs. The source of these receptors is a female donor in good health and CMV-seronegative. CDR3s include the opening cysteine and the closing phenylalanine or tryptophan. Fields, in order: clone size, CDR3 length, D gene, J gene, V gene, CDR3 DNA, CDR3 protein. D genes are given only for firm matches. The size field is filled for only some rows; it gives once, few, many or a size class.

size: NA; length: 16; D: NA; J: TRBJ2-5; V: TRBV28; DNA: TGTGCCAGCACCTCCTACTCCTGGCGGAACCAAGAGACCCAGTACTTC; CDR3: CASTSYSWRNQETQYF
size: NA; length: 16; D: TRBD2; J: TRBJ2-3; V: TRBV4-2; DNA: TGTGCCAGCAGCCAAGATGTGGGAGGGCAGGGAGATACGCAGTATTTT; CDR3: CASSQDVGGQGDTQYF
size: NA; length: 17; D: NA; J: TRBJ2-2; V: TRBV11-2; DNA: TGTGCCAGCAGCCTACTAAGCCGAGCTTTTAGCACCGGGGAGCTGTTTTTT; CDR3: CASSLLSRAFSTGELFF
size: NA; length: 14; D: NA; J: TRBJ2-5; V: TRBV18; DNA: TGTGCCAGCTCTCGGGGTATAGTTCGAGAGACCCAGTACTTC; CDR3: CASSRGIVRETQYF
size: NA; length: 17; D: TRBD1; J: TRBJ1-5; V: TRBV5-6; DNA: TGTGCCAGCAGCTTAGGACAGGTGGCACCGAGCAATCAGCCCCAGCATTTT; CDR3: CASSLGQVAPSNQPQHF
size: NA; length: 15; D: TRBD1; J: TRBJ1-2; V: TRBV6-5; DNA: TGTGCCAGCAGTTCCCCCGGGACAGGGTTCTATGGCTACACCTTC; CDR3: CASSSPGTGFYGYTF
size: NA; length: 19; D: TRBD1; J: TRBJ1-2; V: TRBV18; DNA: TGTGCCAGCTCACCACAGCAGGTCCGGGACAGGGCGCTCACGATAGGCTACACCTTC; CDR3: CASSPQQVRDRALTIGYTF
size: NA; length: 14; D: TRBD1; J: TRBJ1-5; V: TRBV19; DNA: TGTGCCAGTAGTATAACCAGGGGGAATCAGCCCCAGCATTTT; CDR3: CASSITRGNQPQHF
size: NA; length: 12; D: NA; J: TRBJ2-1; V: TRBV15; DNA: TGTGCCACCTCGCGAGCCTACAATGAGCAGTTCTTC; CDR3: CATSRAYNEQFF
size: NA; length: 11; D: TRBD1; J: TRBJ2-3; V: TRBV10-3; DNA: TGTGCCATACAGGGGACAGATACGCAGTATTTT; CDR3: CAIQGTDTQYF
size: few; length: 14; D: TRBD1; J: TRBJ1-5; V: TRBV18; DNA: TGTGCCAGCTCACCGGACAGGGGGAGACAGCCCCAGCATTTT; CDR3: CASSPDRGRQPQHF